This TCR beta chain was sequenced for a study of PD-1 blockade in classical Hodgkin lymphoma. Study overall: Intravenous delivery of nivolumab at 3 mg/kg to patients occurred every 2 weeks. Notes on the study in general: It was CD4+ TCR diversity, not CD8+, that rose significantly by C4D1.

There are a few counts of this clone. Its antigen is unknown. The method was immunoSEQ multiplex PCR; TCRdb's version includes in-frame clones alone and lacks a portion of them. The sample includes tens of thousands of clones, 88% of them seen just once. After autologous stem cell transplantation all patients relapsed, and prior brentuximab vedotin exposure differed between cohorts. This CDR3 comprises 15 residues. The V and J ends lost 6 bases and 4 bases, in that order; junction bases with no gene match: 10. CDR1 and CDR2 (germline): MNHEY, SVGAGI. The chain couples TRBV6-5 to TRBJ1-2, with 8 positions matching TRBD1. The source material was peripheral blood mononuclear cells (PBMCs), sampled before the second cycle of nivolumab. The source is a human donor with classical Hodgkin lymphoma. The DNA of the CDR3 is TGTGCCAGCAGCGCCGCCGGGACAGGATTCTATGGCTACACCTTC. Protein product: CASSAAGTGFYGYTF.